Listed below are T cell receptor beta chains from one sample, sequenced in a study of Ad26.COV2.S vaccination and SARS-CoV-2 variants. Data came from immunoSEQ multiplex PCR; TCRdb stores just in-frame clones and leaves some out. Counted here are about 400,000 clones, approximately 89% occurring once; the ten biggest clones make up approximately 1.9%. The sequenced sample was peripheral blood, obtained in a trial of Ad26.COV2.S vaccine versus placebo. The receptor set was obtained from a person between 18 and 65 years old who received the Ad26.COV2.S COVID-19 vaccine or a placebo. Each CDR3 is given with its conserved first and last residue. D genes are given only for firm matches. Size is omitted from some rows. Given values are once, few, many or a class for expanded clones.

v_call	j_call	clone_size	d_call	cdr3_aa	cdr3_nt
TRBV2	TRBJ2-3	-	-	CASSGTSDTQYF	TGTGCCAGCAGCGGGACTTCAGATACGCAGTATTTT
TRBV19	TRBJ1-2	-	-	CASSIRGVYGYTF	TGTGCCAGTAGTATAAGGGGTGTCTATGGCTACACCTTC
TRBV7-9	TRBJ2-2	-	-	CASSAGNAGELFF	TGTGCCAGCAGCGCAGGGAACGCCGGGGAGCTGTTTTTT
TRBV19	TRBJ2-7	-	-	CASSPLLSGAVGYEQYF	TGTGCCAGTAGCCCGCTCTTGTCGGGGGCCGTCGGCTACGAGCAGTACTTC
TRBV10-2	TRBJ2-7	once	TRBD1	CASSVGTGGSYEQYF	TGCGCCAGCAGTGTAGGGACAGGAGGAAGCTACGAGCAGTACTTC
TRBV9	TRBJ1-1	-	-	CASSVVPGQSEAFF	TGTGCCAGCAGCGTAGTGCCGGGGCAATCTGAAGCTTTCTTT
TRBV9	TRBJ2-5	-	-	CASSSQETQYF	TGTGCCAGCAGCTCCCAAGAGACCCAGTACTTC
TRBV6-6	TRBJ1-4	-	-	CASTTGWGDEKLFF	TGTGCCAGCACCACAGGGTGGGGGGATGAAAAACTGTTTTTT
TRBV10-1	TRBJ1-2	few	-	CASIGAPRLYGYTF	TGCGCCAGCATAGGGGCACCTAGGCTCTATGGCTACACCTTC
TRBV5-1	TRBJ1-2	-	TRBD1	CASSLTGGANYGYTF	TGCGCCAGCAGCTTAACAGGGGGCGCGAACTATGGCTACACCTTC
TRBV29-1	TRBJ1-4	-	TRBD1	CSVQDRGYEKLFF	TGCAGCGTTCAGGACAGGGGGTACGAAAAACTGTTTTTT
TRBV7-9	TRBJ2-5	-	TRBD2	CASSPLTSGVQETQYF	TGTGCCAGCAGCCCACTGACTAGCGGGGTCCAAGAGACCCAGTACTTC
TRBV14	TRBJ2-7	-	-	CASSQEGGALYEQYF	TGTGCCAGCAGCCAAGAAGGGGGGGCTCTCTACGAGCAGTACTTC
TRBV30	TRBJ2-1	-	TRBD2	CAWSYGLATNNEQFF	TGTGCCTGGAGTTACGGACTAGCGACTAACAATGAGCAGTTCTTC
TRBV30	TRBJ1-5	once	TRBD1	CAWSLATGGVQPQHF	TGTGCCTGGAGTTTAGCCACAGGGGGCGTTCAGCCCCAGCATTTT
TRBV2	TRBJ2-1	-	-	CASSEDGAGGNNEQFF	TGTGCCAGCAGTGAAGACGGCGCAGGGGGGAACAATGAGCAGTTCTTC
TRBV6-1	TRBJ1-6	-	TRBD1	CASSEAPQGASYNSPLHF	TGTGCCAGCAGTGAAGCGCCACAGGGGGCAAGCTATAATTCACCCCTCCACTTT
TRBV10-3	TRBJ1-4	-	-	CAISDRQGTNEKLFF	TGTGCCATCAGTGACAGGCAGGGGACTAATGAAAAACTGTTTTTT
TRBV6-5	TRBJ1-2	-	-	CASRSNNYGYTF	TGTGCCAGTAGGAGCAATAACTATGGCTACACCTTC
TRBV19	TRBJ1-3	once	-	CASSDRLLSSGNTIYF	TGTGCCAGTAGTGACAGGCTACTAAGCTCTGGAAACACCATATATTTT
TRBV19	TRBJ1-5	-	-	CASSIRRGTQPQHF	TGTGCCAGTAGTATCCGGCGGGGGACCCAGCCCCAGCATTTT
TRBV28	TRBJ1-2	-	-	CASTLGGESFYGYTF	TGTGCCAGCACCCTTGGGGGGGAATCCTTCTATGGCTACACCTTC
TRBV6-2/TRBV6-3	TRBJ2-2	-	-	CASSPSGETGELFF	TGTGCCAGCAGCCCCTCAGGGGAGACCGGGGAGCTGTTTTTT
TRBV19	TRBJ2-1	-	-	CASSIQGSHNEQFF	TGTGCCAGTAGTATTCAGGGGAGCCACAATGAGCAGTTCTTC
TRBV29-1	TRBJ2-1	once	-	CSVLGLRNNNEQFF	TGCAGCGTTCTGGGACTCAGAAACAACAATGAGCAGTTCTTC
TRBV13	TRBJ2-1	-	TRBD2	CASSFYRTSGTHNEQFF	TGTGCCAGCAGCTTCTACCGGACTAGCGGGACCCACAATGAGCAGTTCTTC
TRBV5-6	TRBJ1-2	-	-	CASSLRWDPNYGYTF	TGTGCCAGCAGCTTGCGGTGGGACCCTAACTATGGCTACACCTTC
TRBV5-6	TRBJ2-1	-	TRBD2	CASSPILTGTSAEQFF	TGTGCCAGCAGCCCAATTCTAACCGGGACTAGCGCAGAGCAGTTCTTC
TRBV5-8	TRBJ2-7	-	TRBD2	CASSRGVLYEQYF	TGTGCCAGCAGCCGGGGGGTCCTATACGAGCAGTACTTC
TRBV6-5	TRBJ1-2	-	-	CASSFDRNYGYTF	TGTGCCAGCAGCTTCGACCGGAACTATGGCTACACCTTC
TRBV6-5	TRBJ1-2	-	TRBD1	CASSYDRGYGYTF	TGTGCCAGCAGTTATGACAGGGGTTATGGCTACACCTTC
TRBV7-9	TRBJ2-2	-	-	CASSLEVGGGELFF	TGTGCCAGCAGCCTTGAGGTGGGCGGCGGGGAGCTGTTTTTT
TRBV3-1/TRBV3-2	TRBJ2-7	-	TRBD2	CASSQGVQTSGYEQYF	TGTGCCAGCAGCCAAGGGGTACAGACTAGCGGATACGAGCAGTACTTC
TRBV7-3	TRBJ2-6	-	-	CASSLMGSSGANVLTF	TGTGCCAGCAGCTTAATGGGCAGCTCTGGGGCCAACGTCCTGACTTTC
TRBV5-1	TRBJ2-7	-	TRBD2	CASSPSGRSYEQYF	TGCGCCAGCAGTCCTAGCGGGAGATCCTACGAGCAGTACTTC
TRBV7-3	TRBJ2-5	-	-	CASSLVGGPGTQYF	TGTGCCAGCAGCTTAGTGGGAGGTCCGGGGACCCAGTACTTC
TRBV15	TRBJ2-2	-	-	CATSRRPRGTVANTGELFF	TGTGCCACCAGCAGACGACCTAGAGGGACGGTCGCGAACACCGGGGAGCTGTTTTTT
TRBV7-3	TRBJ2-3	-	-	CASSLTGPDTQYF	TGTGCCAGCAGCTTAACGGGCCCAGATACGCAGTATTTT